This T cell receptor beta chain comes out of a study of blood T cell repertoires in COVID-19. About the research overall: Some COVID-19 samples were acute and others convalescent; all came from the United States, Italy and Spain. T cells, B-cell-depleted T cells, or PBMCs provided the cDNA or gDNA that served as material.

V trimming: 5 bases; J trimming: 2 bases; junction bases outside the gene matches: 13. The CDR3 is 17 amino acids. Germline V gene lookup returns CDR1 LNHDA and CDR2 SQIVND (reference sequence). Original data processing: Scientists estimated how many nucleated cells there were by amplifying reference gene primers. Sequencing was performed with immunoSEQ multiplex PCR; in TCRdb, only in-frame clones are kept and a portion is missing. The V and J calls and clone size are taken from that table; D and trimming were inferred from the DNA. The sample lists 93,000 or so clones, roughly 90% occurring once. This clone came up once.

The genes are TRBV19 and TRBJ1-2; the match to TRBD1 covers 8 bases. The sequenced sample was peripheral blood. This clonotype was sampled from a woman aged 55-75 years with acute or convalescent COVID-19. This CDR3 is CASSPRGTGGRNYGYTF. DNA of the CDR3: TGTGCCAGTAGTCCGAGAGGTACAGGGGGGAGAAACTATGGCTACACCTTC. The whole variable domain, filled in from reference TRBV19 and TRBJ1-2, reads DGGITQSPKYLFRKEGQNVTLSCEQNLNHDAMYWYRQDPGQGLRLIYYSQIVNDFQKGDIAEGYSVSREKKESFPLTVTSAQKNPTAFYLCASSPRGTGGRNYGYTFGSGTRLTVV.